The clone carrying this TCR beta chain was detected only a few times. TCRdb fed the 5' RACE reads into MiXCR, producing one record per CDR3 protein. The repertoire holds about 94,000 distinct CDR3 sequences, with just under 20% as singletons. Sample time point: blood at routine non-recurrence follow-up after resection. These data are taken from a study of spatial heterogeneity in lung cancer. Germline V gene data show CDR1 as SQVTM and CDR2 as ANQGSEA. The CDR3 sequence is 12 residues long. Trimming took off 4 bases at V and 2 bases at J, with 6 bases between the two ends. Sequenced here: PBMCs, sampled at follow-up. The origin of this receptor is a male donor with early-stage non-small cell lung cancer. The chain joins TRBV29-1 to TRBJ1-3, with D unclear. CDR3 sequence (DNA): TGCAGCGTTGTTGTGACTGGAAACACCATATATTTT. It translates to CSVVVTGNTIYF.